This TCR beta chain was captured by sequencing in a study of blood T cell repertoires in COVID-19. Trimming stripped 0 bases from V and 1 base from J, with 18 bases between. This CDR3 comprises 19 residues. The germline V gene encodes CDR1 MNHEY and CDR2 SVGEGT. As handled by the study authors: The assay estimated nucleated cells by amplifying reference gene primers. TCRdb keeps only in-frame clones here, not all; method: immunoSEQ multiplex PCR. Clonal size and the V and J genes are those of that table, whereas D and trimming came from the DNA. Among roughly 180,000 clones listed, approximately 79% were seen once.

The chain combines TRBV6-2 or TRBV6-3 with TRBJ2-2; the D is unclear. The TCR originated in a woman in her fifties or sixties with COVID-19, enrolled during active disease. Sequencing input: peripheral blood. Written as DNA, the CDR3 is TGTGCCAGCAGTTACTCGTCAAACTCCGCCGAGCGGAACACCGGGGAGCTGTTTTTT. Encoded protein: CASSYSSNSAERNTGELFF.